The 21 T cell receptor beta chains reported below all come from one sample, sequenced in a study of monozygotic twins with inflammatory bowel disease. From the 5' RACE reads, TCRdb lists one entry per CDR3 protein and no DNA. The sample totals approximately 150,000 distinct CDR3 sequences. The sequencing input was blood. The receptors originated from a human donor with ulcerative colitis or Crohn's disease, or a healthy co-twin of an affected twin (not recorded which).

The rearrangement links TRBV5-1 to TRBJ2-3; TCRdb's D gene call, TRBD2, goes unchecked for lack of DNA. The V gene's germline CDR1 is SGHRS and CDR2 YFSETQ. This CDR3 comprises 16 residues. CDR3 residues: CASSVGLADLADTQYF.

The chain links TRBV6-5 to TRBJ1-1; there is no DNA to check the TCRdb D call of TRBD1. From germline, CDR1 is MNHEY and CDR2 SVGAGI. This CDR3 has 16 residues. The CDR3 here is CASSYSSARADTEAFF.

V and J are TRBV7-8 and TRBJ1-3; the TCRdb D gene call, TRBD1, has no DNA to confirm it. The germline CDR1 and CDR2 sequences are SGHVS and FQNEAQ. The CDR3 totals 13 residues. The CDR3 region is CASRAGDGNTTYF.

The chain uses TRBV7-2 and TRBJ2-7. This CDR3 is built from 11 residues. Germline V gene data show CDR1 as SGHTA and CDR2 as FQGNSA. Here the CDR3 reads CASSHIYEQYF.

The chain couples TRBV5-5 to TRBJ1-1. This CDR3 region has 15 residues. The germline CDR1 and CDR2 sequences are SGHKS and YYEKEE (reference sequence). CDR3 residues: CASSLGPPQGGRAFF. Full variable domain (outside the CDR3, taken from reference TRBV5-5 and TRBJ1-1): DAGVTQSPTHLIKTRGQQVTLRCSPISGHKSVSWYQQVLGQGPQFIFQYYEKEERGRGNFPDRFSARQFPNYSSELNVNALLLGDSALYLCASSLGPPQGGRAFFGQGTRLTVV.

This chain joins TRBV20-1 and TRBJ2-5; lacking DNA, the TRBD1 call made by TCRdb goes unchecked. The CDR3 loop spans 14 amino acids. The germline CDR1 and CDR2 sequences are DFQATT and SNEGSKA (reference sequence). This chain's CDR3 is CSAYPHRGLETQYF.

The chain couples TRBV6-2 or TRBV6-3 to TRBJ1-2. CDR1 and CDR2 from the germline V gene are MNHEY and SVGEGT. This CDR3 has 12 amino acids. The CDR3 region is CASSRNQYGYTF.

The V call is TRBV28, the J call TRBJ1-2; lacking DNA, the TRBD1 call made by TCRdb goes unchecked. The germline V gene has CDR1 MDHEN and CDR2 SYDVKM. The CDR3 has 13 amino acids. Here the CDR3 reads CASYREFNYGYTF.

The gene calls are TRBV7-9 and TRBJ2-1; absent DNA, TCRdb's TRBD1 call cannot be checked. Per the germline V gene, CDR1 is SEHNR and CDR2 is FQNEAQ (reference sequence). This CDR3 region has 14 residues. CDR3: CASSSGTGYNEQFF.

The rearrangement joins TRBV7-6 to TRBJ2-2. CDR3 length: 17 amino acids. Germline CDR1 and CDR2: SGHVS and FNYEAQ. The CDR3 region is CASSLARVRGKSGELFF. Complete variable domain (other parts from reference TRBV7-6 and TRBJ2-2): GAGVSQSPRYKVTKRGQDVALRCDPISGHVSLYWYRQALGQGPEFLTYFNYEAQQDKSGLPNDRFSAERPEGSISTLTIQRTEQRDSAMYRCASSLARVRGKSGELFFGEGSRLTVL.

The rearrangement joins TRBV6-5 to TRBJ1-2. The V gene's germline CDR1 is MNHEY and CDR2 SVGAGI. This CDR3 region has 13 residues. This chain's CDR3 is CASSKTDNYGYTF.

The chain links TRBV14 to TRBJ1-1; absent DNA, TCRdb's TRBD1 call cannot be checked. Germline V gene data show CDR1 as SGHDN and CDR2 as FVKESK. The CDR3 contains 15 residues. The CDR3 sequence: CASSQSLGYRGEAFF. The full variable domain, in which reference TRBV14 and TRBJ1-1 provide the parts outside the CDR3, is EAGVTQFPSHSVIEKGQTVTLRCDPISGHDNLYWYRRVMGKEIKFLLHFVKESKQDESGMPNNRFLAERTGGTYSTLKVQPAELEDSGVYFCASSQSLGYRGEAFFGQGTRLTVV.

This CDR3 reads CASSLVRDRAYEQYF. The chain has TRBV7-2 and TRBJ2-7; TCRdb lists TRBD1, though no DNA is available to test this call. The length of the CDR3 is 15 residues. Germline CDR1 SGHTA, CDR2 FQGNSA.

The chain uses TRBV5-1 and TRBJ2-2. CDR1 is SGHRS and CDR2 is YFSETQ in the germline V gene. There are 14 residues in the CDR3. The CDR3 protein is CASSLGANTGELFF.

The V gene is TRBV29-1, the J gene TRBJ2-1; no DNA is available, so the TRBD1 call from TCRdb remains unchecked. Germline loops: CDR1 SQVTM, CDR2 ANQGSEA. The CDR3 extends over 13 amino acids. This chain's CDR3 is CSAPRRPPGEQFF.

V gene TRBV6-1 combines with J gene TRBJ2-1; as DNA is missing, the TRBD2 call by TCRdb cannot be tested. The CDR3 loop spans 15 amino acids. Germline assignment: CDR1 MNHNS and CDR2 SASEGT. This CDR3 is CASSEKLAGHNEQFF.

The V call is TRBV3-1, the J call TRBJ2-1; without DNA, the TCRdb call of TRBD2 cannot be checked. Germline V gives CDR1 LGHDT, CDR2 YNNKEL (reference sequence). The CDR3 is made up of 20 amino acids. The CDR3 loop reads CASSQGFHSKSGRAGGEQFF.

The rearrangement joins TRBV20-1 to TRBJ2-5. The CDR3 length is 13 residues. The germline CDR1 and CDR2 sequences are DFQATT and SNEGSKA (reference sequence). The CDR3 loop is CSVFDGLAETQYF.

This chain links TRBV7-9 with TRBJ2-1. The CDR3 consists of 15 residues. Germline V gene sequence: CDR1 SEHNR, CDR2 FQNEAQ (reference sequence). The CDR3 reads CASSSVTDSYNEQFF.

V is TRBV28 and J is TRBJ1-1. CDR3 size: 12 residues. Germline V gene lookup returns CDR1 MDHEN and CDR2 SYDVKM. The CDR3 loop is CASSFWANGAFF.

V and J are TRBV29-1 and TRBJ2-3; the D gene TCRdb calls, TRBD2, cannot be checked with no DNA. There are 14 residues in the CDR3. The germline V gene encodes CDR1 SQVTM and CDR2 ANQGSEA. The CDR3: CSVAETSGTDTQYF.